The 8 T cell receptor beta chains given below trace back to one sample, sequenced in a study of cytomegalovirus exposure and HLA in healthy donors. PCR used 60 Vbeta primers and 13 Jbeta primers. The repertoire was sequenced with immunoSEQ multiplex PCR; TCRdb's copy has only in-frame clones and lacks some. The repertoire holds around 130,000 clones, with over 8.5% as singletons. Sequenced sample: PBMCs. Receptor source: a woman between 40 and 50 years old in good health and CMV-seropositive.

This clone was counted between two and nine times. The chain couples TRBV11-3 to TRBJ2-7; TRBD2 matches at 12 bases. Germline assignment: CDR1 SGHNT and CDR2 YENEEA. The trim removed 1 base at V and 5 bases at J, leaving 9 bases unmatched. The CDR3 sequence is 17 residues long. CDR3 in DNA: TGTGCCAGCAGCTTAGGAGACGCCAGGACTAGCGGGGACGAGCAGTACTTC. Protein product: CASSLGDARTSGDEQYF.

This clone has just a few counts. V usage is TRBV4-1 and J usage is TRBJ2-1; 8 bases are a match to TRBD2. The CDR3 has 19 residues. The V gene's germline CDR1 is MGHRA and CDR2 YSYEKL. V gave up 0 bases and J gave up 2 bases; unmatched junction bases: 12. CDR3 loop: CASSQDPSTAGGPYNEQFF. The CDR3 DNA sequence: TGCGCCAGCAGCCAAGATCCCTCTACTGCGGGGGGCCCCTACAATGAGCAGTTCTTC.

This clone showed up just a few times. The chain uses TRBV10-3 and TRBJ1-5; the match to TRBD1 covers 8 bases. Germline CDR1 ENHRY, CDR2 SYGVKD. V lost 3 bases to trimming and J lost 5 bases; unmatched junction nucleotides: 6. The CDR3 is 15 residues long. CDR3 protein: CAISDPGTGDQPQHF. For the CDR3, the DNA is TGTGCCATCAGTGACCCAGGGACAGGAGATCAGCCCCAGCATTTT.

The chain's CDR3 is CASRASGNQPQHF. The CDR3 bases are TGTGCCAGCAGGGCAAGCGGCAATCAGCCCCAGCATTTT. This chain connects TRBV6-1 to TRBJ1-5; D uncertain. Germline CDR1 is MNHNS and CDR2 is SASEGT. The CDR3 runs 13 residues. With 6 bases removed from V and 2 bases from J, the gap between germline ends came to 8 bases.

This chain uses TRBV15 with TRBJ2-7; TRBD2 matches 8 bases. V was pared by 1 base and J by 7 bases, with 9 bases of the junction left unmatched. Per germline, CDR1 LNHNV and CDR2 YYDKDF (reference sequence). The CDR3 is made up of 15 amino acids. The DNA of the CDR3 is TGTGCCACCAGCAGAGGGGCGGGGGGTTCGTGGGAGCAGTACTTC. Its protein is CATSRGAGGSWEQYF.

The gene calls are TRBV29-1 and TRBJ2-5; D is possibly TRBD1 (6 bases). The germline gives CDR1 SQVTM, CDR2 ANQGSEA. V lost 7 bases and J 4 bases, leaving 16 bases between the germline ends. CDR3 size: 13 residues. The CDR3 region is CSAPNRVGETQYF. The CDR3 nucleotides read TGCAGCGCTCCAAACAGGGTGGGAGAGACCCAGTACTTC.

A few counts support this clone. The rearrangement links TRBV2 to TRBJ1-2; TRBD1 is a possible D gene (6 bases). V gave up 3 bases and J gave up 7 bases, with 15 bases separating them. The germline gives CDR1 SNHLY, CDR2 FYNNEI. The CDR3 spans 14 residues. The CDR3 loop reads CASSDRGPTRGYTF. CDR3 coding DNA: TGTGCCAGCAGTGACAGGGGACCGACCCGTGGCTACACCTTC.

This clone was observed at least ten times. The CDR3 nucleotides read TGTGCCAGTAGCTCGGACAGGATTGGCACTGAAGCTTTCTTT. As protein: CASSSDRIGTEAFF. The rearrangement links TRBV19 to TRBJ1-1; 7 bases match TRBD1. Trimming removed 6 bases from V and 4 bases from J; junction bases left unmatched: 8. In germline, CDR1 is LNHDA, CDR2 SQIVND (reference sequence). The CDR3 is 14 amino acids. Based on the CDR3 plus reference TRBV19 and TRBJ1-1, the full variable domain is DGGITQSPKYLFRKEGQNVTLSCEQNLNHDAMYWYRQDPGQGLRLIYYSQIVNDFQKGDIAEGYSVSREKKESFPLTVTSAQKNPTAFYLCASSSDRIGTEAFFGQGTRLTVV.